This T cell receptor (beta chain) originates from a study of T cell responses to AZD1222 COVID-19 vaccine. V lost 0 bases, J lost 7 bases, and 13 bases lay in between. This CDR3 is 15 amino acids long. Germline V gene data show CDR1 as SGHRS and CDR2 as YFSETQ. Some clones are missing from TCRdb's copy, which holds only in-frame ones; the method was immunoSEQ multiplex PCR. The sample comprises about 130,000 clones, over 85% of which are singletons, and about 1.1% rests with the top ten. Specimen: peripheral blood, collected 28 days after the second AZD1222 dose. The V call is TRBV5-1, the J call TRBJ1-4; possible D gene TRBD1, 5 bases. The clonotype originates from an adult who received the AZD1222 COVID-19 vaccine. The CDR3 sequence is CASSLDGQGGEKLFF. In nucleotides, the CDR3 is TGCGCCAGCAGCTTGGATGGCCAGGGCGGTGAAAAACTGTTTTTT. The full variable domain, completed using reference TRBV5-1 and TRBJ1-4, is KAGVTQTPRYLIKTRGQQVTLSCSPISGHRSVSWYQQTPGQGLQFLFEYFSETQRNKGNFPGRFSGRQFSNSRSEMNVSTLELGDSALYLCASSLDGQGGEKLFFGSGTQLSVL.